Included here is one T cell receptor beta chain sequence, with context. The method was immunoSEQ multiplex PCR; TCRdb's version includes in-frame clones alone and lacks a portion of them. This sample has 950,000 to 1,100,000 clones, with roughly 80% found just once. This record belongs to a study of shared clonotypes between healthy human individuals. V was cut by 0 bases and J by 2 bases, with 6 bases left in between. The CDR3 is 13 residues long. Germline V CDR1 and CDR2: GTSNPN, SVGIG (reference sequence). The TCR comes from a man aged 18-30 years in good health. Source material: memory CD4+ T cells sorted from blood. Described subset: CD45RA-negative fraction. The chain couples TRBV30 to TRBJ2-3; D gene uncertain. The CDR3 DNA is TGTGCCTGGAGTGTACAACACACAGATACGCAGTATTTT. Protein sequence: CAWSVQHTDTQYF.